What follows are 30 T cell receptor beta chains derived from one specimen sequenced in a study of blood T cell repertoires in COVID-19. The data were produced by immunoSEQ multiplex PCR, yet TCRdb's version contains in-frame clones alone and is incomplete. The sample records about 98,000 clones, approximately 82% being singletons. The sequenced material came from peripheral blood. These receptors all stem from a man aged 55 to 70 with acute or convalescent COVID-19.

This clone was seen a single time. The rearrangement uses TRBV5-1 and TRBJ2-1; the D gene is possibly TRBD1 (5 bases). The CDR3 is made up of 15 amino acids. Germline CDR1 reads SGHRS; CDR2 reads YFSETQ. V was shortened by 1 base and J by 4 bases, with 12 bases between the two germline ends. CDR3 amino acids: CASSLTGLSYNEQFF. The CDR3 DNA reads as TGCGCCAGCAGCTTGACAGGTTTGTCGTACAATGAGCAGTTCTTC.

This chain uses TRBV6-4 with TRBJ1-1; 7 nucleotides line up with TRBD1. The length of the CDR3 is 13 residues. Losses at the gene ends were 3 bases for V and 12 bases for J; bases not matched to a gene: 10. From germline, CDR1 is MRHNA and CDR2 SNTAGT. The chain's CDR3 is CASSDGQRQGTFF. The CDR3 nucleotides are TGTGCCAGCAGTGATGGGCAGCGACAGGGCACTTTCTTT.

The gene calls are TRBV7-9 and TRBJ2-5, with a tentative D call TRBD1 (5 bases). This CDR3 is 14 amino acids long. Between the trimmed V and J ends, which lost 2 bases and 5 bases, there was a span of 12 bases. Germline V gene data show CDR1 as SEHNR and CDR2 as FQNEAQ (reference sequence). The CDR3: CASSLWGADETQYF. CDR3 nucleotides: TGTGCCAGCAGCTTATGGGGCGCCGATGAGACCCAGTACTTC.

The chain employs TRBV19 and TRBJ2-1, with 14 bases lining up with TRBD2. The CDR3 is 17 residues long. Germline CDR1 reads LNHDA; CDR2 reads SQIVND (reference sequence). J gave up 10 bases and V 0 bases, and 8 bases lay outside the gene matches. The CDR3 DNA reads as TGTGCCAGTAGTATAGAGGGACTAGCGGGAGTGGCCGGCGAGCAGTTCTTC. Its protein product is CASSIEGLAGVAGEQFF.

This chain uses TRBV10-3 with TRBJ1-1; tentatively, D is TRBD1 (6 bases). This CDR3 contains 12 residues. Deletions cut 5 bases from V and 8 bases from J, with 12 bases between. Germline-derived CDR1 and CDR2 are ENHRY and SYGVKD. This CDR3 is CAISLTGREAFF. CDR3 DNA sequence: TGTGCCATCAGTCTAACAGGGAGAGAAGCTTTCTTT.

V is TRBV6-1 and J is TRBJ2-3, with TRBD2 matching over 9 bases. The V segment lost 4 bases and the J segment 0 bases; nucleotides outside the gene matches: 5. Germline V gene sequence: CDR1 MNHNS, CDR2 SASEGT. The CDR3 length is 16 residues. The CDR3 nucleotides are TGTGCCAGCAGTGCCGGGACTAGCTTCAGCACAGATACGCAGTATTTT. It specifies CASSAGTSFSTDTQYF.

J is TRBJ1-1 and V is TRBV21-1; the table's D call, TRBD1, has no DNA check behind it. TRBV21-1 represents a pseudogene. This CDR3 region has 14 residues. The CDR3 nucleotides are TGTGCCAGCAGCAAAGTTACGGGCTCAAGGGGAGCTTTCTTT. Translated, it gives CASSKVTGSRGAFF.

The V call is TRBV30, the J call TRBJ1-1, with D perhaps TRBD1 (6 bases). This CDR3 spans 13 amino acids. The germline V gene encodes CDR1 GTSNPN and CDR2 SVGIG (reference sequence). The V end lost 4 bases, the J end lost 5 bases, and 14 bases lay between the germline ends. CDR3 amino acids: CAWIRQDATEAFF. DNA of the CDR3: TGTGCCTGGATTAGACAGGACGCTACTGAAGCTTTCTTT.

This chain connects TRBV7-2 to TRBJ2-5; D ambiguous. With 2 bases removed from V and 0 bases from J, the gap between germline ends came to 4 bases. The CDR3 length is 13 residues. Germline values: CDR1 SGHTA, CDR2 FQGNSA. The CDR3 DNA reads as TGTGCCAGCAGCTTATCCTACCAAGAGACCCAGTACTTC. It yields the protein CASSLSYQETQYF.

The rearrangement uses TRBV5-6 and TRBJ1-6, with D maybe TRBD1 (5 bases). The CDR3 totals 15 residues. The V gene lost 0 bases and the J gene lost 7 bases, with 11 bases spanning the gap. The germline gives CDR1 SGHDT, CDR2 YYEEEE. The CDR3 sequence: CASSLVPGENSPLHF. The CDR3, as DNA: TGTGCCAGCAGCTTGGTACCGGGGGAGAATTCACCCCTCCACTTT. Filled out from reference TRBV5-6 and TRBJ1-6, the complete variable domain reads DAGVTQSPTHLIKTRGQQVTLRCSPKSGHDTVSWYQQALGQGPQFIFQYYEEEERQRGNFPDRFSGHQFPNYSSELNVNALLLGDSALYLCASSLVPGENSPLHFGNGTRLTVT.

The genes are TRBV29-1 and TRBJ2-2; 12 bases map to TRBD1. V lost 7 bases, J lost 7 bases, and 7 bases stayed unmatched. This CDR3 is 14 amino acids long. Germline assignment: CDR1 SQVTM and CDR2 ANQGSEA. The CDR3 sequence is CSAPGQGADGELFF. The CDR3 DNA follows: TGCAGCGCTCCGGGACAGGGGGCCGACGGGGAGCTGTTTTTT.

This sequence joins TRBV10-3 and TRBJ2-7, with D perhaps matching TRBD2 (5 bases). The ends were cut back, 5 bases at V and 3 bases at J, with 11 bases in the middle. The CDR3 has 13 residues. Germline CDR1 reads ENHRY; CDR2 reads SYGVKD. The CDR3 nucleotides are TGTGCCATCAGTTCCGGGGTTGACTACGAGCAGTACGTC. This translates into CAISSGVDYEQYV.

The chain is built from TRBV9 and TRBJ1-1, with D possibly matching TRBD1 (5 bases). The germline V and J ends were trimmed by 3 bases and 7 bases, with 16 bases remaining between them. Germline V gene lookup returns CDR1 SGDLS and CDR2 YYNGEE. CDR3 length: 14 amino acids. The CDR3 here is CASSAFPGLNEAFF. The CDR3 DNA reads TGTGCCAGCAGCGCCTTCCCAGGGTTAAATGAAGCTTTCTTT.

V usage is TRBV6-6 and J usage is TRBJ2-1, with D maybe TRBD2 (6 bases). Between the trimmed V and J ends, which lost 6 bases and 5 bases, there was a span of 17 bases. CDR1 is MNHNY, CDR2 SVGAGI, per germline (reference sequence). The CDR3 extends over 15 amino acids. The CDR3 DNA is TGTGCCAGCAGCATGAGCGGGCAGCCGAACAATGAGCAGTTCTTC. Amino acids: CASSMSGQPNNEQFF.

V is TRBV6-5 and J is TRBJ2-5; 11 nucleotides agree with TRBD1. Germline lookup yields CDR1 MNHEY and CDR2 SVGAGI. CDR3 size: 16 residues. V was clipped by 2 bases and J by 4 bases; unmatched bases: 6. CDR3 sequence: CASSYPGQGAGETQYF. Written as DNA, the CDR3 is TGTGCCAGCAGTTACCCCGGACAGGGGGCAGGAGAGACCCAGTACTTC.

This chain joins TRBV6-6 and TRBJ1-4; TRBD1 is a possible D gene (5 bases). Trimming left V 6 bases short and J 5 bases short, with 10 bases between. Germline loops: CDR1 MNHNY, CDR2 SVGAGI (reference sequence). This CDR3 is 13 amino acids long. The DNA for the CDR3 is TGTGCCAGCAGCCCAGGGTTAAATGAAAAACTGTTTTTT. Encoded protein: CASSPGLNEKLFF.

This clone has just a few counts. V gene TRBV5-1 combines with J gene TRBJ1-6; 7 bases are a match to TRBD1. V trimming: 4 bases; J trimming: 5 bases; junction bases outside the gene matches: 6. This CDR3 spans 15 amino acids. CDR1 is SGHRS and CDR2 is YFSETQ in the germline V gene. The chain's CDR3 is CASSHSQGDNSPLHF. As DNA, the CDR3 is TGCGCCAGCAGCCACAGTCAGGGGGATAATTCACCCCTCCACTTT.

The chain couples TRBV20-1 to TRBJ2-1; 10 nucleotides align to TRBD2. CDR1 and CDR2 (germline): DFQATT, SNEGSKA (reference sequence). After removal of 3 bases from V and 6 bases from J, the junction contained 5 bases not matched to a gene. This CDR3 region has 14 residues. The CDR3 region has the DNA TGCAGTGCTAGTAAGACTAGCGGGCGCAATGAGCAGTTCTTC. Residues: CSASKTSGRNEQFF.

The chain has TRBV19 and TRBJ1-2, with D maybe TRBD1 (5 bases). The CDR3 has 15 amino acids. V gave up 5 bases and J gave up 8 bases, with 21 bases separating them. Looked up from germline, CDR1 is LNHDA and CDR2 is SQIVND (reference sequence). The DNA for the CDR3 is TGTGCCAGTAGTGTGAGACTTACCAGGGATGGGGGCTACACCTTC. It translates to CASSVRLTRDGGYTF.

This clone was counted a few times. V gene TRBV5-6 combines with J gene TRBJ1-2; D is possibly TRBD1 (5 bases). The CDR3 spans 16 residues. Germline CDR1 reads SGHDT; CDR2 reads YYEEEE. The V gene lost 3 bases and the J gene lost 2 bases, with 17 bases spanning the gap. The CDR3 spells CASSWGEPLQNYGYTF. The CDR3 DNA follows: TGTGCCAGCAGCTGGGGGGAGCCGTTACAGAACTATGGCTACACCTTC.

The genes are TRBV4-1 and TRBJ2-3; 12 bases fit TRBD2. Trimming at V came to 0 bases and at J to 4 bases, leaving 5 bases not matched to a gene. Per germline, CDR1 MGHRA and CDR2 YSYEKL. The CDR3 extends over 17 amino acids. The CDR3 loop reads CASSQDGLAGGADTQYF. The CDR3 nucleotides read TGCGCCAGCAGCCAAGATGGGCTAGCGGGGGGGGCAGATACGCAGTATTTT.

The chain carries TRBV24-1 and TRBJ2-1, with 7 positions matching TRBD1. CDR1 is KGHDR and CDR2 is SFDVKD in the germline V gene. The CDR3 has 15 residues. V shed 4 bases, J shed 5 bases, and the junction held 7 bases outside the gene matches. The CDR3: CATSDPGTENNEQFF. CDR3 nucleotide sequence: TGTGCCACCAGTGACCCCGGGACAGAAAACAATGAGCAGTTCTTC.

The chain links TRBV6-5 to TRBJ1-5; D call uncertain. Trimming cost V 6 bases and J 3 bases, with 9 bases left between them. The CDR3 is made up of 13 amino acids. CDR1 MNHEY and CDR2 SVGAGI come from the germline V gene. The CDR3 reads CASSPNNNQPQHF. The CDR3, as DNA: TGTGCCAGCAGCCCCAACAACAATCAGCCCCAGCATTTT.

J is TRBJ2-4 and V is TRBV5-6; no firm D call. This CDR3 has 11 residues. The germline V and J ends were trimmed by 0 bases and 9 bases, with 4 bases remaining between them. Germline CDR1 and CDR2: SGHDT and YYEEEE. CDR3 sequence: CASSLGPIQYF. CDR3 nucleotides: TGTGCCAGCAGCTTGGGGCCCATTCAGTACTTC.

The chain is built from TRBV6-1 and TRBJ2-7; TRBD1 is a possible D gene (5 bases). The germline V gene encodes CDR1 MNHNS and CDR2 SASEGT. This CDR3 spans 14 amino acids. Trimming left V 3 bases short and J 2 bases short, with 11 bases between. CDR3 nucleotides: TGTGCCAGCAGTGACACAGGTGGCCCCTACGAGCAGTACGTC. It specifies CASSDTGGPYEQYV.

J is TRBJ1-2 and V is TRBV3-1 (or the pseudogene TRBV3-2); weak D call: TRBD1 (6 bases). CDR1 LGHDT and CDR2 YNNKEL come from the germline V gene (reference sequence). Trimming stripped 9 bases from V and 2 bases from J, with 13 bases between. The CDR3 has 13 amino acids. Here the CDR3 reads CASQMRGNYGYTF. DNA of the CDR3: TGTGCCAGTCAAATGAGGGGGAACTATGGCTACACCTTC.

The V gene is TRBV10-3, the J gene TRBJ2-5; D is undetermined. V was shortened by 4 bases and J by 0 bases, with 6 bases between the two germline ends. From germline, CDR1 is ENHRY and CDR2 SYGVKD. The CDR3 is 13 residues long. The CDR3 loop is CAISGQDQETQYF. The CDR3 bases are TGTGCCATCAGTGGGCAGGACCAAGAGACCCAGTACTTC.

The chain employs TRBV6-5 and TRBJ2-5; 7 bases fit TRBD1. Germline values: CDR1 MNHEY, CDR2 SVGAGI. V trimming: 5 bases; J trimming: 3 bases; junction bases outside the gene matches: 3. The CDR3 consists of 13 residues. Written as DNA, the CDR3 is TGTGCCAGCAGTCGAGGGACAGAAGAGACCCAGTACTTC. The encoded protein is CASSRGTEETQYF.

This CDR3 is CVRAREVGFEAFF. The DNA of the CDR3 is TGTGTTCGCGCTAGGGAGGTCGGATTTGAAGCTTTCTTT. This chain links TRBV6-4 with TRBJ1-1; D uncertain. The CDR3 length is 13 residues. Germline V CDR1 and CDR2: MRHNA, SNTAGT.

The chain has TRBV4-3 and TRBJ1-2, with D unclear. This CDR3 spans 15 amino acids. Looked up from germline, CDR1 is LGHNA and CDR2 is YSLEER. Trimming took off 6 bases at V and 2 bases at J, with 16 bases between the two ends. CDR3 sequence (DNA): TGCGCCAGCAGGCCGTTCGAACGGAGCAACTATGGCTACACCTTC. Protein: CASRPFERSNYGYTF.